This T cell receptor (beta chain) was retrieved from a study of blood T cell repertoires in COVID-19. Study-level information: The analysed material was cDNA or gDNA that came from T cells, B-cell-depleted T cells, or PBMCs.

In the original workflow: Nucleated cell counts were estimated from reference gene primer amplification. Some clones are missing from TCRdb's copy, which holds only in-frame ones; the method was immunoSEQ multiplex PCR. For V, J and clone size, that table is used; D and trimming come from the DNA. The sample has hundreds of thousands of clones; roughly 87% are singletons. The CDR3 totals 15 residues. V was pared by 0 bases and J by 1 base, with 9 bases between. Germline loops: CDR1 ENHRY, CDR2 SYGVKD. This clonotype originated in a human donor in a cohort sampled during active COVID-19. This chain joins TRBV10-3 and TRBJ1-1; perhaps TRBD1 as D (5 bases). The sequenced sample was peripheral blood. The CDR3 sequence: CAISESGRPNTEAFF. In nucleotides, the CDR3 is TGTGCCATCAGTGAGTCGGGGCGCCCGAACACTGAAGCTTTCTTT.